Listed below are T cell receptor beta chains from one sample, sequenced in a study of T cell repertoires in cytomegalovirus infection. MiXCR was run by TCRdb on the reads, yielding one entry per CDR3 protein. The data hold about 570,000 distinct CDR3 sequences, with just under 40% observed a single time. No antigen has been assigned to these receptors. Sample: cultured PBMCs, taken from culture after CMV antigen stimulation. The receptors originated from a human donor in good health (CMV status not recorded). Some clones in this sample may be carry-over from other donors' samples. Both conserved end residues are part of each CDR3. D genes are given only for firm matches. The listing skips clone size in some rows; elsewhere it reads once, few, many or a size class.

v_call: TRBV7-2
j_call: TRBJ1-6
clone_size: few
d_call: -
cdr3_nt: TGTGCCAGCAGCTTAGTTATTGGTTCACCCCTCCACTTT
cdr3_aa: CASSLVIGSPLHF

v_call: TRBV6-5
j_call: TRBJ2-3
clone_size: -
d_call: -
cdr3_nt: TGTGCCAGCAGTCGGACGCGAGCGGCAGATACGCAGTATTTT
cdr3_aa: CASSRTRAADTQYF

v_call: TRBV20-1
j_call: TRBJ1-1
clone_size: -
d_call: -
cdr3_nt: TGCAGTCCTTTAGGGGAGGGATTAACTGAAGCTTTCTTT
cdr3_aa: CSPLGEGLTEAFF

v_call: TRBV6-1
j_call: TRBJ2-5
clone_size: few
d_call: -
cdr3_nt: TGTGCCGGCCGCCGGGGTCTGGAGACCCAGTACTTC
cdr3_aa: CAGRRGLETQYF

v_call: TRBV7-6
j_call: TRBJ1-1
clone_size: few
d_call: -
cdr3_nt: TGTGCCAGCAGCTTAGGGCCCTTCGAGACTGAAGCTTTCTTT
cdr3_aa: CASSLGPFETEAFF

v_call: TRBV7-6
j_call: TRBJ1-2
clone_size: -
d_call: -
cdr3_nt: TGTGCCAGCAGCTCCTCCACGGACAACTACTATGGCTACACCTTC
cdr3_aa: CASSSSTDNYYGYTF

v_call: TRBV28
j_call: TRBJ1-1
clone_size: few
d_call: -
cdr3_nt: TGTGCCAGCAGTTTGCTTACAGGGATCTACACTGAAGCTTTCTTT
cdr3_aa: CASSLLTGIYTEAFF

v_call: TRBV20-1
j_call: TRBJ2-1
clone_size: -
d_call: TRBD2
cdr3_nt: TGCAGTGGGATCGCCCTTAGCGGGAGGGCCCTCACCTACAATGAGCAGTTCTTC
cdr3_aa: CSGIALSGRALTYNEQFF

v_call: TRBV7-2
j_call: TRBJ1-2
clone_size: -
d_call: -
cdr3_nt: TGTGCCAGCAGCTTAGGGAGGCTCTCCTATGGCTACACCTTC
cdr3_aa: CASSLGRLSYGYTF

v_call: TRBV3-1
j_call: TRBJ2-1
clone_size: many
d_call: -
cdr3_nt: TGTGCCAGCTCCCAGAGGCAGGTCTCCTACAATGAGCAGTTCTTC
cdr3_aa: CASSQRQVSYNEQFF

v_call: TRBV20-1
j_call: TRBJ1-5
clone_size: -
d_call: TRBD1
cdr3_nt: TGCAGTGCGACCCAGACAGGGTGGAGCAATCAGCCCCAGCATTTT
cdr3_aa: CSATQTGWSNQPQHF

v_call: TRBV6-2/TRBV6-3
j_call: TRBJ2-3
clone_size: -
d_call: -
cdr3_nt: TGTGCCAGCTCCAATACGGGGACAGATACGCAGTATTTT
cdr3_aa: CASSNTGTDTQYF